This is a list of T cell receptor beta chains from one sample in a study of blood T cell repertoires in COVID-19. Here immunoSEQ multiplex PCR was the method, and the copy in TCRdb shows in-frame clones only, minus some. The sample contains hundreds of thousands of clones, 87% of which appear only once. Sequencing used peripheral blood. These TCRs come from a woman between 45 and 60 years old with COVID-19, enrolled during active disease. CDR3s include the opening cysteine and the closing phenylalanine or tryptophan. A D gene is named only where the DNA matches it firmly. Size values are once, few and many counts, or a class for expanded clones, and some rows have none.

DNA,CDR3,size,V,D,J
TGTGCCAGCAGCATCAAACTATTAGGATCGTATGGCTACACCTTC,CASSIKLLGSYGYTF,-,TRBV13,-,TRBJ1-2
TGCAGCGTTGACGCCCCCGAGAGGGACAATGAGCAGTTCTTC,CSVDAPERDNEQFF,-,TRBV29-1,-,TRBJ2-1
TGTGCCAGCAGTTACGGACTCGTCTACGAGCAGTACTTC,CASSYGLVYEQYF,few,TRBV6-5,-,TRBJ2-7
TGTGCCAGCAGCTTGGAAAGGGGGGGCATCACTGAAGCTTTCTTT,CASSLERGGITEAFF,-,TRBV5-4,-,TRBJ1-1
TGTGCCAGCAGCTGGGACAGACCTCCCTACGAGCAGTACTTC,CASSWDRPPYEQYF,-,TRBV5-5,TRBD1,TRBJ2-7
TGTGCCAGCAGCCAGGGACAGGGGAAAGAGACCCAGTACTTC,CASSQGQGKETQYF,-,TRBV7-6,TRBD1,TRBJ2-5
TGTGCCAGCAGCGTCCCGGGACAGGGTTTGGACTATGGCTACACCTTC,CASSVPGQGLDYGYTF,-,TRBV28,TRBD1,TRBJ1-2
TGTGCCAGCAGCTTAGAGTTCCAGCGGGAGGAGGTCGAGCAGTACTTC,CASSLEFQREEVEQYF,-,TRBV7-2,TRBD2,TRBJ2-7
TGTGCCAGCAGCCTTACCACGGTTCTATCGGGTAATGGCTACACCTTC,CASSLTTVLSGNGYTF,-,TRBV3-1/TRBV3-2,-,TRBJ1-2
TGTGCCAGCAGCCGCTCTATCCAGGGGGGTGAGAAGACCCAGTACTTC,CASSRSIQGGEKTQYF,-,TRBV3-1/TRBV3-2,-,TRBJ2-5
TGTGCCAGCAGCCGGAGGACAGGGGTTGGGGACGAGCAGTACTTC,CASSRRTGVGDEQYF,-,TRBV3-1/TRBV3-2,TRBD1,TRBJ2-7
TGTGCCAGCAGCTTGAGGACTATAACGGCCAACACTGAAGCTTTCTTT,CASSLRTITANTEAFF,-,TRBV5-6,-,TRBJ1-1
TGTGCCAGCAGCTTGGACCGACAGGGCCCGAAAATCACAGATACGCAGTATTTT,CASSLDRQGPKITDTQYF,-,TRBV5-5,TRBD1,TRBJ2-3
TGTGCCAGCAGCTTATTATTAGCGGGGAGCCCTGAGCAGTTCTTC,CASSLLLAGSPEQFF,-,TRBV7-9,TRBD2,TRBJ2-1
TGCGCCAGCAGGGCGGGACTAGCGGGAGTATATGAGCAGTTCTTC,CASRAGLAGVYEQFF,-,TRBV5-1,TRBD2,TRBJ2-1
TGTGCCAGCAGCCTAAGGCCTAGCGGGAGATTTGGAGAGACCCAGTACTTC,CASSLRPSGRFGETQYF,-,TRBV7-2,TRBD2,TRBJ2-5
TGTGCCAGCAGCTTATTGATCCGGGAGCAGTACTTC,CASSLLIREQYF,-,TRBV11-3,-,TRBJ2-7
TGCGCCAGCAGCTTGGGAGGGAACACCGGGGAGCTGTTTTTT,CASSLGGNTGELFF,-,TRBV5-1,-,TRBJ2-2
TGTGCCAGCAGTGAAGGCAGGGGGCAAATGAGCTATGGCTACACCTTC,CASSEGRGQMSYGYTF,-,TRBV2,TRBD1,TRBJ1-2
TGTGCCAGCAGCCAGGACTCGAGGGACGAGCAGTACTTC,CASSQDSRDEQYF,-,TRBV3-1/TRBV3-2,-,TRBJ2-7
TGTGCCAGCTCACCACCGGGAGAGGAGACCCAGTACTTC,CASSPPGEETQYF,-,TRBV18,-,TRBJ2-5
TGTGCCTACCGGACTAGCGGGAGGGCCGGTCGAGATACGCAGTATTTT,CAYRTSGRAGRDTQYF,-,TRBV30,TRBD2,TRBJ2-3
TGTGCCAGCTGCCGGGACAGGGGGTACGACGAGCAGTACTTC,CASCRDRGYDEQYF,-,TRBV7-2,TRBD1,TRBJ2-7
TGTGCTAGTGGGGAGGGGGCTAAGGTGACAGATACGCAGTATTTT,CASGEGAKVTDTQYF,-,TRBV12-5,-,TRBJ2-3
TGCGCCAGCAGTACCAGACGGAGGCACACTGAAGCTTTCTTT,CASSTRRRHTEAFF,-,TRBV10-2,-,TRBJ1-1
TGTGCCAGCAGCTCCTCGGGGGGACAGGGCTACGAGCAGTACTTC,CASSSSGGQGYEQYF,once,TRBV7-9,TRBD1,TRBJ2-7